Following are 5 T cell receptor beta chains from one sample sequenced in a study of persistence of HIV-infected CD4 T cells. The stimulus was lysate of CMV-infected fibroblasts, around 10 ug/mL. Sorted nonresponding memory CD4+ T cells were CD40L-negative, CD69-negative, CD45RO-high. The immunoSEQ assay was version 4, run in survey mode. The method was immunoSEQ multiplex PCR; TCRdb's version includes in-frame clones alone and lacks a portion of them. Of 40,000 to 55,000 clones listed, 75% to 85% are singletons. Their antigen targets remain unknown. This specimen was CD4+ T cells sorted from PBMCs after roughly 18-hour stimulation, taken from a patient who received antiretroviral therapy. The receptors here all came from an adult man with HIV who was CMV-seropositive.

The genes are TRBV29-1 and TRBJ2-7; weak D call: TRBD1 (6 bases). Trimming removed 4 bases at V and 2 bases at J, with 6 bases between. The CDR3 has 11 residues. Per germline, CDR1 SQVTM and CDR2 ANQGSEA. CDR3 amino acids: CSVAGAYEQYF. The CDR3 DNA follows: TGCAGCGTTGCAGGGGCCTACGAGCAGTACTTC.

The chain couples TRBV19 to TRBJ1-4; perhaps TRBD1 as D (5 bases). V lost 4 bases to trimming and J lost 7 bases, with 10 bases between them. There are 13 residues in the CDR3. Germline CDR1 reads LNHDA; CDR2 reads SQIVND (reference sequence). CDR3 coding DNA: TGTGCCAGTAGTAGAGACGGGGCTGAAAAACTGTTTTTT. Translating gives CASSRDGAEKLFF.

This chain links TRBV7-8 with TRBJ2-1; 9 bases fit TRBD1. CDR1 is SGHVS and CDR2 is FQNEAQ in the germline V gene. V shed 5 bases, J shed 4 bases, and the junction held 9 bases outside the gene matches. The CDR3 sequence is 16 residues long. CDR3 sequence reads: CASSPVGQGGYNEQFF. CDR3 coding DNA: TGTGCCAGCAGCCCCGTGGGACAGGGTGGTTACAATGAGCAGTTCTTC.

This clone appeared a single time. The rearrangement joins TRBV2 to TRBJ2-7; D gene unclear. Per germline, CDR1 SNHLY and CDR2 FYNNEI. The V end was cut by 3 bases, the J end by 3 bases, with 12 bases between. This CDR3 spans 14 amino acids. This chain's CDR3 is CASSEKDQHYEQYF. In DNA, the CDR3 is TGTGCCAGCAGTGAGAAGGATCAGCACTACGAGCAGTACTTC. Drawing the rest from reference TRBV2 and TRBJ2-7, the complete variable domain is EPEVTQTPSHQVTQMGQEVILRCVPISNHLYFYWYRQILGQKVEFLVSFYNNEISEKSEIFDDQFSVERPDGSNFTLKIRSTKLEDSAMYFCASSEKDQHYEQYFGPGTRLTVT.

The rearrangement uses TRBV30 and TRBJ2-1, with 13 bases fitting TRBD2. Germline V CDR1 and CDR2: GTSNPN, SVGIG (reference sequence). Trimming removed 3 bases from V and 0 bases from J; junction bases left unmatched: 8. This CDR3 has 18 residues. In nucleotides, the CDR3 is TGTGCCTGGAGGGGACTAGCGGGGCGCGGAAGCTCCTACAATGAGCAGTTCTTC. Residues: CAWRGLAGRGSSYNEQFF.